These 2 T cell receptor beta chains share one sample of origin, sequenced in a study of T-cell memory formation after mild COVID-19. TCRdb reprocessed the 5' RACE reads with MiXCR, giving one entry per CDR3 protein. The top ten clones hold more than 1% of a sample with roughly 58,000 distinct CDR3 sequences, 9.5% of them seen once. Sequenced sample: PBMCs or a T cell subset sorted from them (not recorded which). The source of these receptors is a man aged 18-30 years who had mild COVID-19 (a few samples of this study predate the infection). Cell type and time point are not known.

CDR3 amino acids: CASSQNRAVQYF. The DNA for the CDR3 is TGTGCCAGCAGCCAAAACAGGGCCGTTCAGTATTTT. The V gene is TRBV3-1, the J gene TRBJ2-3; TRBD1 might be the D (6 bases). The CDR3 covers 12 residues. Trimming took 2 bases from V and 12 from J, leaving 12 bases between them. Germline V CDR1 and CDR2: LGHDT, YNNKEL (reference sequence).

There are a few counts of this clonotype. The chain carries TRBV21-1 and TRBJ2-7; the table assigns TRBD1, which was not confirmed against the DNA. TRBV21-1 is designated a pseudogene. The CDR3 totals 12 residues. CDR3 sequence: CASSKTGVQQYF. CDR3 sequence (DNA): TGTGCCAGCAGCAAAACAGGGGTCCAGCAGTACTTC.